The 20 T cell receptor beta chains listed next were all sequenced from one sample in a study of OX40 agonist ivuxolimab in advanced cancers. Sequencing was performed with immunoSEQ multiplex PCR; in TCRdb, only in-frame clones are kept and a portion is missing. Altogether 70,000 or so clones are present, around 88% being singletons, with the ten largest covering 2% to 2.5%. The specimen was CD4+ or CD8+ T cells sorted from blood, collected in a trial of the OX40 agonist ivuxolimab. The receptors stem from an adult with an advanced solid tumor such as melanoma, head and neck, liver or kidney cancer.

V is TRBV28 and J is TRBJ2-7; TRBD1 might be the D (6 bases). Per the germline V gene, CDR1 is MDHEN and CDR2 is SYDVKM. Trimming stripped 6 bases from V and 4 bases from J, with 13 bases between. This CDR3 has 13 amino acids. CDR3 DNA sequence: TGTGCCAGCAGCCGGACAGCACAGTACGAGCAGTACTTC. Protein sequence: CASSRTAQYEQYF.

The CDR3 DNA follows: TGCAGCGTTGAAGATCGTGCAGGATCTCGCGGGGGCTACACCTTC. Amino acids: CSVEDRAGSRGGYTF. V is TRBV29-1 and J is TRBJ1-2; D is uncertain. V lost 0 bases, J lost 8 bases, and 19 bases lay in between. Germline-derived CDR1 and CDR2 are SQVTM and ANQGSEA. CDR3 length: 15 amino acids.

This chain links TRBV5-8 with TRBJ2-1; TRBD2 is a possible D gene (5 bases). The CDR3 spans 15 residues. Germline CDR1 is SGHTS and CDR2 is YDEGEE. Deletions cut 0 bases from V and 8 bases from J, with 15 bases between. The CDR3 sequence: CASSLVGVSRYEQFF. The CDR3 nucleotides read TGTGCCAGCAGCTTGGTCGGGGTTTCAAGGTATGAGCAGTTCTTC.

This chain uses TRBV9 with TRBJ1-1; D call uncertain. This CDR3 comprises 12 residues. Per germline, CDR1 SGDLS and CDR2 YYNGEE. V dropped 0 bases and J dropped 11 bases, with 11 bases sitting between them. The CDR3 DNA reads TGTGCCAGCAGCGTAGATCCCGGGCGGGCTTTCTTT. Translating gives CASSVDPGRAFF.

The V gene is TRBV18, the J gene TRBJ2-7, with a possible D match to TRBD2 (6 bases). CDR3 length: 14 amino acids. CDR1 is KGHSH and CDR2 is LQKENI in the germline V gene. The germline V and J ends were trimmed by 5 bases and 2 bases, with 13 bases remaining between them. CDR3: CASSLLEGPYEQYF. CDR3 in DNA: TGTGCCAGCTCATTGCTGGAGGGGCCCTACGAGCAGTACTTC.

V and J are TRBV6-1 and TRBJ2-7; D remains unclear. Per germline, CDR1 MNHNS and CDR2 SASEGT. The CDR3 has 14 residues. The V gene lost 10 bases and the J gene lost 0 bases, with 16 bases spanning the gap. The CDR3 nucleotides read TGTGCCACCGGTCGGGTCGTCGGCTCCTACGAGCAGTACTTC. Translated, it gives CATGRVVGSYEQYF.

The J gene is TRBJ2-1, the V gene TRBV25-1; TRBD2 might be the D (6 bases). Deletions cut 2 bases from V and 10 bases from J, with 18 bases between. The V gene's germline CDR1 is MGHDK and CDR2 SYGVNS. The length of the CDR3 is 15 residues. The CDR3 protein is CASSERRLEGEEQFF. The CDR3 DNA sequence: TGTGCCAGCAGTGAACGAAGACTAGAGGGAGAGGAGCAGTTCTTC.

This chain connects TRBV6-1 to TRBJ2-7, with 11 bases matching TRBD2. V was clipped by 3 bases and J by 3 bases; unmatched bases: 4. Germline V gives CDR1 MNHNS, CDR2 SASEGT. This CDR3 has 15 residues. The CDR3 DNA follows: TGTGCCAGCAGTGATCCCGGGACTAGCGGCTACGAGCAGTACTTC. Its protein is CASSDPGTSGYEQYF.

As regards this clone: The same CDR3 is also encoded by other DNA sequences in this sample. CDR3 region: CASSLPSSGYTF. CDR3 bases: TGCGCCAGCAGCTTGCCATCGTCAGGCTACACCTTC. V gene TRBV5-1 combines with J gene TRBJ1-2, with D uncertain. Germline CDR1 and CDR2: SGHRS and YFSETQ. The germline V and J ends were trimmed by 1 base and 8 bases, with 9 bases remaining between them. The CDR3 extends over 12 amino acids.

V is TRBV19 and J is TRBJ2-6; D is perhaps TRBD2 (7 bases). The V gene's germline CDR1 is LNHDA and CDR2 SQIVND (reference sequence). Trimming took 5 bases from V and 4 from J, leaving 15 bases between them. CDR3 length: 16 amino acids. The CDR3 nucleotides read TGTGCCAGTAGTCGGGGGGCCAGCACCGGGGCCAACGTCCTGACTTTC. This sequence encodes CASSRGASTGANVLTF.

The rearrangement uses TRBV5-4 and TRBJ2-1; 10 bases line up with TRBD2. V lost 2 bases, J lost 5 bases, and 4 bases stayed unmatched. The CDR3 consists of 15 residues. Germline V gene sequence: CDR1 SGHNT, CDR2 YYREEE (reference sequence). CDR3 in DNA: TGTGCCAGCAGCTTCCAGCGGGAGGGAAACAATGAGCAGTTCTTC. Protein product: CASSFQREGNNEQFF.

The CDR3 DNA reads as TGCGCCAGCAGCCAAGATTCGATCCGGGACGGGGGAGAAGCTTTCTTT. Amino acid sequence: CASSQDSIRDGGEAFF. The genes are TRBV4-3 and TRBJ1-1, with a tentative D call TRBD1 (5 bases). CDR3 length: 16 amino acids. With 0 bases removed from V and 8 bases from J, the gap between germline ends came to 19 bases. CDR1 and CDR2 from the germline V gene are LGHNA and YSLEER.

The chain carries TRBV11-2 and TRBJ2-7; TRBD1 aligns across 7 bases. V shed 3 bases, J shed 0 bases, and the junction held 5 bases outside the gene matches. CDR3 length equals 15 residues. The V gene's germline CDR1 is SGHAT and CDR2 FQNNGV. The CDR3 loop reads CASSFEGATSYEQYF. The CDR3 nucleotides are TGTGCCAGCAGCTTCGAGGGGGCGACCTCCTACGAGCAGTACTTC. Full variable domain (outside the CDR3, taken from reference TRBV11-2 and TRBJ2-7): EAGVAQSPRYKIIEKRQSVAFWCNPISGHATLYWYQQILGQGPKLLIQFQNNGVVDDSQLPKDRFSAERLKGVDSTLKIQPAKLEDSAVYLCASSFEGATSYEQYFGPGTRLTVT.

This clone was seen just once. One end of the junction is discordant with germline, which a read error may explain. The chain couples TRBV10-3 to TRBJ2-5, with D perhaps matching TRBD1 (6 bases). Germline-derived CDR1 and CDR2 are ENHRY and SYGVKD. The CDR3 has 14 amino acids. CDR3 loop: CASSGAQGQETQYF. In nucleotides, the CDR3 is TGTGCCAGCAGTGGGGCACAGGGTCAAGAGACCCAGTACTTC.

The gene calls are TRBV2 and TRBJ1-5; D is unresolved. The V end lost 3 bases, the J end lost 4 bases, and 10 bases lay between the germline ends. Germline V gene lookup returns CDR1 SNHLY and CDR2 FYNNEI. The CDR3 covers 14 residues. CDR3 sequence reads: CASSDEEWNQPQHF. The CDR3 coding sequence is TGTGCCAGCAGTGACGAGGAATGGAATCAGCCCCAGCATTTT.

CDR3 loop: CASGLAGARTDTQYF. For the CDR3, the DNA is TGTGCCAGTGGACTAGCGGGAGCTCGCACAGATACGCAGTATTTT. The rearrangement joins TRBV19 to TRBJ2-3; 13 nucleotides match TRBD2. CDR3 length: 15 amino acids. CDR1 LNHDA and CDR2 SQIVND come from the germline V gene (reference sequence). V was clipped by 8 bases and J by 1 base; unmatched bases: 3. Full variable domain (outside the CDR3, taken from reference TRBV19 and TRBJ2-3): DGGITQSPKYLFRKEGQNVTLSCEQNLNHDAMYWYRQDPGQGLRLIYYSQIVNDFQKGDIAEGYSVSREKKESFPLTVTSAQKNPTAFYLCASGLAGARTDTQYFGPGTRLTVL.

The chain recombines TRBV6-5 with TRBJ2-1; no firm D call. In germline, CDR1 is MNHEY, CDR2 SVGAGI. V gave up 2 bases and J gave up 11 bases, with 7 bases separating them. This CDR3 spans 11 amino acids. The CDR3: CASSYDRKQFF. In nucleotides, the CDR3 is TGTGCCAGCAGTTACGACCGAAAGCAGTTCTTC.

The chain has TRBV6-1 and TRBJ1-5; weak D call: TRBD1 (5 bases). The CDR3 totals 16 residues. The V end lost 1 base, the J end lost 0 bases, and 10 bases lay between the germline ends. Germline CDR1 is MNHNS and CDR2 is SASEGT. CDR3 protein: CASSEDWGYSNQPQHF. For the CDR3, the DNA is TGTGCCAGCAGTGAAGATTGGGGCTATAGCAATCAGCCCCAGCATTTT.

This clone has more than one count but fewer than ten. The chain joins TRBV11-3 to TRBJ2-7, with D perhaps being TRBD1 or TRBD2 (5 bases each). The CDR3 totals 13 residues. Germline V gene data show CDR1 as SGHNT and CDR2 as YENEEA. V shed 5 bases and J shed 2 bases, with 10 bases lying between them. This chain's CDR3 is CASSPGPTYEQYF. The CDR3 DNA reads as TGTGCCAGCAGCCCGGGACCAACCTACGAGCAGTACTTC.

The V gene is TRBV6-5, the J gene TRBJ1-2; TRBD1 is a possible D gene (6 bases). V was trimmed by 8 bases and J by 8 bases, leaving 15 bases between them. Germline loops: CDR1 MNHEY, CDR2 SVGAGI. The CDR3 length is 12 residues. As DNA, the CDR3 is TGTGCCAGCTATAGGCCGGGGGGCGGCTACACCTTC. This translates into CASYRPGGGYTF.